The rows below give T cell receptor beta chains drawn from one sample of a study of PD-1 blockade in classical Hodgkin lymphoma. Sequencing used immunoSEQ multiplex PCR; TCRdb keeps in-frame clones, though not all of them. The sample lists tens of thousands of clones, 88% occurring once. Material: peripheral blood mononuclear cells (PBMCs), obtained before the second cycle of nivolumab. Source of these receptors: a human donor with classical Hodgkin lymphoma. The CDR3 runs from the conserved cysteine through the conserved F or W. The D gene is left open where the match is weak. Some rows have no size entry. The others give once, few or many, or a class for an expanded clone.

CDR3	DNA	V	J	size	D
CASSKTSRPEKLFF	TGTGCCAGCAGCAAAACTAGTCGGCCTGAAAAACTGTTTTTT	TRBV21-1	TRBJ1-4	.	.
CASSLWTEETQYF	TGTGCCAGCAGCTTATGGACAGAAGAGACCCAGTACTTC	TRBV7-9	TRBJ2-5	.	.
CASWGPPGTYEQYF	TGCGCCAGCTGGGGGCCCCCAGGGACCTACGAGCAGTACTTC	TRBV5-1	TRBJ2-7	.	.
CASSLGSGNTIYF	TGCGCCAGCAGCTTGGGCTCTGGAAACACCATATATTTT	TRBV5-1	TRBJ1-3	.	.
CASSLGGETGELFF	TGTGCCAGCAGCTTAGGCGGCGAAACCGGGGAGCTGTTTTTT	TRBV7-9	TRBJ2-2	.	.
CASSYGQLYGYTF	TGTGCCAGCAGTTACGGGCAGCTCTATGGCTACACCTTC	TRBV6-5	TRBJ1-2	.	.
CASSLGQGDNSPLHF	TGTGCCAGCAGCCTGGGACAGGGCGACAATTCACCCCTCCACTTT	TRBV5-4	TRBJ1-6	.	TRBD1
CASAGTASGANVLTF	TGCGCCAGCGCGGGGACAGCTTCTGGGGCCAACGTCCTGACTTTC	TRBV5-1	TRBJ2-6	.	.
CASSLVAGSIGELFF	TGCGCCAGCAGCTTGGTAGCGGGGAGCATCGGGGAGCTGTTTTTT	TRBV5-1	TRBJ2-2	.	TRBD2
CASSHPGLLSPRSGNTIYF	TGCGCCAGCAGTCATCCGGGACTGCTAAGCCCCCGCTCTGGAAACACCATATATTTT	TRBV23-1	TRBJ1-3	.	.
CASSFGQGAVETQYF	TGTGCCAGCAGCTTCGGCCAGGGGGCCGTAGAGACCCAGTACTTC	TRBV5-4	TRBJ2-5	.	TRBD1
CASSRDGDTGELFF	TGCGCCAGCAGTAGGGACGGGGACACCGGGGAGCTGTTTTTT	TRBV5-1	TRBJ2-2	.	.
CASSLQGGLDYGYTF	TGTGCCAGCAGTTTACAGGGTGGTCTGGACTATGGCTACACCTTC	TRBV6-5	TRBJ1-2	.	.
CASSSGTANTEAFF	TGCGCCAGCAGCTCCGGGACAGCGAACACTGAAGCTTTCTTT	TRBV5-1	TRBJ1-1	.	TRBD1
CASSLGDRVRGEQYF	TGTGCCAGCAGCTTAGGGGACAGGGTACGCGGCGAGCAGTACTTC	TRBV7-9	TRBJ2-7	.	TRBD1
CAISEDWGASNQPQHF	TGTGCCATCAGTGAGGATTGGGGGGCTAGCAATCAGCCCCAGCATTTT	TRBV10-3	TRBJ1-5	.	.
CASSLAEDQFRYITEAFF	TGTGCCAGCAGCTTAGCTGAAGACCAGTTCAGGTACATCACTGAAGCTTTCTTT	TRBV11-2	TRBJ1-1	.	.
CASSYSGGYYEQYF	TGTGCCAGCAGTTACTCAGGCGGCTACTACGAGCAGTACTTC	TRBV6-5	TRBJ2-7	.	.
CASSQTEFYYEQYF	TGCGCCAGCAGCCAGACCGAATTTTACTACGAGCAGTACTTC	TRBV4-1	TRBJ2-7	.	.
CASSSGVYTEAFF	TGTGCCAGCAGCTCAGGGGTCTACACTGAAGCTTTCTTT	TRBV5-5	TRBJ1-1	.	.
CASSLEAGSFEKLFF	TGTGCCAGCAGCTTAGAGGCCGGGAGCTTTGAAAAACTGTTTTTT	TRBV7-9	TRBJ1-4	.	.
CASSNAPGLGSYEQYF	TGTGCCAGTAGTAACGCCCCGGGACTGGGGTCCTACGAGCAGTACTTC	TRBV19	TRBJ2-7	.	.
CASSQEGLRNSNLAKNIQYF	TGTGCCAGCAGCCAAGAAGGACTTCGCAACTCCAATCTAGCCAAAAACATTCAGTACTTC	TRBV4-2	TRBJ2-4	.	.
CASSPNRGPYNEQFF	TGTGCCAGCAGCCCGAACAGGGGCCCCTACAATGAGCAGTTCTTC	TRBV7-7	TRBJ2-1	.	TRBD1
CASSSLGGGSSNQPQHF	TGTGCCAGTAGCTCGCTGGGGGGGGGCAGCAGCAATCAGCCCCAGCATTTT	TRBV19	TRBJ1-5	.	.
CASSVWTSGATDTQYF	TGTGCCAGCAGTGTCTGGACTAGCGGGGCCACAGATACGCAGTATTTT	TRBV2	TRBJ2-3	.	TRBD2
CASSLNSGEQYF	TGTGCCAGCAGCTTGAATAGCGGCGAGCAGTACTTC	TRBV7-8	TRBJ2-7	few	.
CASSLIGQSASGQYF	TGTGCCAGCAGCTTAATCGGCCAGTCTGCGAGTGGGCAGTACTTC	TRBV7-8	TRBJ2-7	.	.
CASSLASQGGETQYF	TGCGCCAGCAGCTTGGCCTCGCAGGGAGGGGAGACCCAGTACTTC	TRBV5-1	TRBJ2-5	.	TRBD2
CASSLAGDYGYTF	TGCGCCAGCAGCTTGGCGGGGGACTATGGCTACACCTTC	TRBV5-1	TRBJ1-2	.	.
CASSLVHDREGRLAKNIQYF	TGTGCCAGCAGTTTAGTCCACGACAGGGAGGGACGCCTAGCCAAAAACATTCAGTACTTC	TRBV28	TRBJ2-4	.	.
CAWAGLAGDQPQHF	TGTGCCTGGGCCGGGTTGGCAGGGGATCAGCCCCAGCATTTT	TRBV30	TRBJ1-5	.	.
CASSSSNENTEAFF	TGCGCCAGCAGCTCCTCAAACGAGAACACTGAAGCTTTCTTT	TRBV5-1	TRBJ1-1	few	.
CAWSVQRDSEQYF	TGTGCCTGGAGTGTACAGAGGGACAGCGAGCAGTACTTC	TRBV30	TRBJ2-7	.	TRBD1
CASSLVPRETQYF	TGCGCCAGCAGCTTGGTGCCCCGAGAGACCCAGTACTTC	TRBV5-1	TRBJ2-5	.	.
CASSMRREGETQYF	TGCGCCAGCAGTATGAGAAGGGAAGGAGAGACCCAGTACTTC	TRBV5-1	TRBJ2-5	.	.
CASSVDTGVARGYTF	TGTGCCAGCAGCGTAGACACCGGGGTCGCGAGGGGCTACACCTTC	TRBV9	TRBJ1-2	.	.
CASSADRRPAGNQPQHF	TGTGCCAGCAGCGCGGACAGGCGGCCGGCCGGCAATCAGCCCCAGCATTTT	TRBV2	TRBJ1-5	.	TRBD1
CASSAPRGDTGAYNEQFF	TGTGCCAGCAGCGCCCCTCGAGGTGACACCGGCGCCTACAATGAGCAGTTCTTC	TRBV9	TRBJ2-1	once	.
CASSLTGVGNTIYF	TGTGCCAGCAGTCTCACAGGGGTTGGAAACACCATATATTTT	TRBV6-6	TRBJ1-3	.	TRBD1
CASSWGTSGTGNTEAFF	TGCGCCAGCAGCTGGGGCACCTCCGGGACAGGGAACACTGAAGCTTTCTTT	TRBV5-1	TRBJ1-1	.	TRBD1
CASSFQDTYGYTF	TGCGCCAGCAGCTTCCAGGACACCTATGGCTACACCTTC	TRBV5-1	TRBJ1-2	.	.
CASSYGQGVHYGYTF	TGTGCCAGCAGTTACGGGCAGGGGGTACATTATGGCTACACCTTC	TRBV6-6	TRBJ1-2	.	TRBD1
CASSIGSGTMNEKLFF	TGTGCCAGTAGTATAGGATCGGGGACAATGAATGAAAAACTGTTTTTT	TRBV19	TRBJ1-4	.	.
CASSFTANTGELFF	TGCGCCAGCAGCTTCACAGCAAACACCGGGGAGCTGTTTTTT	TRBV5-1	TRBJ2-2	.	.
CASSYRGRLETQYF	TGTGCCAGCAGTTACAGGGGGCGACTGGAGACCCAGTACTTC	TRBV6-5	TRBJ2-5	.	TRBD1
CASSWTGDTEAFF	TGCGCCAGCAGCTGGACAGGGGACACTGAAGCTTTCTTT	TRBV5-1	TRBJ1-1	.	TRBD1
CASAQGNGQPQHF	TGCGCCAGCGCGCAGGGAAACGGTCAGCCCCAGCATTTT	TRBV5-1	TRBJ1-5	.	.